The subject of this entry is one T cell receptor beta chain. The antigen this receptor binds is unknown. Base quality data are lacking; no much larger clone is found one base away. Counted from cysteine to phenylalanine, this CDR3 has 14 amino acids. Kept here is only the CDR3 DNA, which spans 42 bases and is read in frame from base 1. The germline V gene (reference sequence) sets CDR1 to GTSNPN and CDR2 to SVGIG. V was cut back by 0 bases and J by 1 base, leaving a gap of 9 bases between them. Sequencing relied on an Illumina NovaSeq 6000. Using 5'RACE with constant-segment primers, TCRalpha and TCRbeta cDNA libraries were constructed, with sample barcodes and unique molecular identifiers added in the process. Trizol reagent was used to extract RNA from every sample. The libraries were amplified in two PCR steps, and the second step added a second sample barcode and Illumina TruSeq adapters. Libraries were sequenced on an Illumina NovaSeq with 2 x 150 bp paired-end reads. The authors' analysis ran thus. Reads were demultiplexed and collapsed into UMI-guided consensus sequences with migec v1.2.7. Using mixcr v2.1.11, the UMI consensuses were aligned to TRA and TRB V and J templates and assembled into clonotypes. Expanded or contracted clonotypes were those called significant by both edgeR and NoisET, with noise models trained on biological replicates. For edgeR calls, a false discovery rate-adjusted p below 0.01 and a log2 fold-change threshold of 1 were applied. PCA with hierarchical clustering of max-normalized trajectories of the 1000 most abundant clonotypes was used as exploratory dynamics analysis. Each responding clone was given a CD4 or CD8 phenotype based on the CD4+ and CD8+ repertoires, which had been sequenced separately. The public sequencing data were trimmed at Q25 with fastp and processed into clonotypes with MiXCR by TCRdb, which kept only in-frame beta chains. Records with the same CDR3 protein are collapsed into one entry carrying the most frequent genes and DNA. None of the V and J calls come from the authors' own analysis; TCRdb made them. Counted in this sample were just under 550,000 distinct CDR3 sequences; around 21% of them appeared once. The ten top clones hold around 12% of the sample.

PBMCs were isolated by Ficoll-Paque density gradient centrifugation. This sample stems from a study of T-cell memory formation after mild COVID-19 (dated by TCRdb to about 2021). Looking at the study overall: Most TCR sequence clusters were specific to one of the two donors. Longitudinal TCRalpha and TCRbeta repertoire sequencing tracked T-cell clones expanding and contracting after mild COVID-19 in two donors. Two young, previously healthy adult volunteers made up the cohort, one male and one female.

General findings and caveats noted by the study authors: Contracting CD4+ clones were located mainly in the CM and EM memory subsets, whereas CD8+ clones were found to be enriched in EMRA. Some responding clones were detected in pre-infection memory, suggesting pre-existing cross-reactive memory T cells joined the SARS-CoV-2 response. SARS-CoV-2 specificity was not confirmed for the second-wave clones peaking on day 37. Clones contracting from day 15 to 85 had balanced CD4/CD8 phenotypes, while a second wave expanding from day 15 to 37 was biased towards CD4+. Only a couple of mild cases were covered in the study, and larger cohorts including severe cases with pre-infection samples were considered necessary.

This receptor was taken from an adult woman who had mild COVID-19 (a few samples of this study predate the infection). The sample titles of this study are shuffled in the database, so cell type and time point are left out; the donor was told from shared clones. The sequence joins TRBV30 to TRBJ2-5; the D region possibly corresponds to TRBD2 (6 bases align). Sequencing was performed on PBMCs or a T cell subset sorted from them (not recorded which). Here the CDR3 is given as CAWSVGGSQETQYF. The DNA sequence reads TGTGCCTGGAGTGTTGGAGGGTCCCAAGAGACCCAGTACTTC.